The rows below give T cell receptor beta chains drawn from one sample of a study of T cells in Graves' hyperthyroidism and ophthalmopathy. MiXCR was run by TCRdb on the multiplex PCR reads, yielding one entry per CDR3 protein. The sample includes 500,000 to 750,000 distinct CDR3 sequences, around 14% seen only once; the top ten take less than 9.5%. The sequenced sample consisted of blood. Receptor source: a woman in her twenties or thirties with Graves' hyperthyroidism. Each CDR3 is given with its conserved first and last residue. A D gene is named only where the DNA matches it firmly. The size entry is marked missing in some rows and otherwise reads once, few, many or a size class.

d_call	clone_size	v_call	j_call	cdr3_aa	cdr3_nt
TRBD1	.	TRBV30	TRBJ1-1	CAWSTGVGEAFF	TGTGCCTGGAGCACAGGGGTAGGTGAAGCTTTCTTT
.	.	TRBV4-1	TRBJ2-1	CASSQITYNEQFF	TGCGCCAGCAGCCAAATAACCTACAATGAGCAGTTCTTC
.	many	TRBV7-2	TRBJ2-7	CASSAEISRGSYEQYF	TGTGCCAGCAGCGCCGAGATCTCGCGGGGTTCCTACGAGCAGTACTTC
.	many	TRBV20-1	TRBJ2-5	CSCPGETQYF	TGCAGTTGCCCGGGTGAGACCCAGTACTTC
.	many	TRBV6-1	TRBJ2-7	CASSKTRPYEQYF	TGTGCCAGCAGTAAAACTAGGCCCTACGAGCAGTACTTC
.	.	TRBV12-3/TRBV12-4	TRBJ1-1	CASSSNTEVFF	TGTGCCAGCAGTTCGAACACTGAAGTTTTCTTT
TRBD2	many	TRBV6-8	TRBJ2-5	CASRCPLGERGRINQETQYF	TGTGCCAGCAGGTGTCCTTTGGGGGAGCGGGGACGTATAAACCAAGAGACCCAGTACTTC
.	.	TRBV5-1	TRBJ2-5	CASSLEGTQYF	TGCGCCAGCAGCTTGGAAGGGACCCAGTACTTC
TRBD2	few	TRBV10-3	TRBJ2-2	CAISESTSGRALSGELFF	TGTGCCATCAGTGAGAGCACTAGCGGGAGGGCCCTATCCGGGGAGCTGTTTTTT
.	many	TRBV2	TRBJ2-2	CASSESGARTGELFF	TGTGCCAGCAGTGAATCGGGGGCGCGAACCGGGGAGCTGTTTTTT
TRBD1	many	TRBV6-1	TRBJ1-1	CASTTGTVEAFF	TGTGCCAGCACCACAGGGACAGTTGAAGCTTTCTTT
TRBD2	few	TRBV15	TRBJ2-1	CATSRVPSGRVEQFF	TGTGCCACCAGCAGAGTTCCTAGCGGGAGGGTTGAGCAGTTCTTC